This T cell receptor beta chain was documented in a study of shared T cell receptors in the human thymus. In germline, CDR1 is SGHTS, CDR2 YDEGEE. V lost 2 bases, J lost 7 bases, and 7 bases lay in between. The CDR3 length is 11 residues. Generated by immunoSEQ multiplex PCR, the TCRdb table keeps only in-frame clones and is missing some. The table lists roughly 500,000 clones, approximately 80% of them singletons, with roughly 0.013% in the top ten. The sample was also linked to a second study, of human thymus T cells. That publication notes: Infants served as donors; they were healthy and Finnish and were having corrective surgery for congenital heart defects. Thymic tissue was derived from resections collected during corrective heart surgery. There appeared to be biased usage of V and J genes in thymic and blood repertoires. Related research examined unrelated individuals and reported that their thymic repertoires overlapped highly.

Input material: thymocytes. The clonotype originates from a boy younger than two with a congenital heart defect. The chain is built from TRBV5-8 and TRBJ2-7; perhaps TRBD2 as D (5 bases). The CDR3 loop is CASSFRGEQYF. DNA of the CDR3: TGTGCCAGCAGCTTCCGGGGAGAGCAGTACTTC.